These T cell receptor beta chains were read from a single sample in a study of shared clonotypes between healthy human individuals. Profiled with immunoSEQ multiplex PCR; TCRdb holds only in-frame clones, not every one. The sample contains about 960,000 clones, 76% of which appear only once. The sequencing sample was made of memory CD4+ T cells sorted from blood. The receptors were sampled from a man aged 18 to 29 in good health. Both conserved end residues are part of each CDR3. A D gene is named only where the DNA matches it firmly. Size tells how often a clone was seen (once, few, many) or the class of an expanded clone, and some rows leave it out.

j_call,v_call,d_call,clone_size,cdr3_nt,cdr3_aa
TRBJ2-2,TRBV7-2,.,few,TGTGCCAGCAGCTTACCCAGGGCCTCGAACACCGGGGAGCTGTTTTTT,CASSLPRASNTGELFF
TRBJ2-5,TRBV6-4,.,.,TGTGCCAGCAGTGATGCCCACGGGAACCAAGAGACCCAGTACTTC,CASSDAHGNQETQYF
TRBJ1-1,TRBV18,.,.,TGTGCCAGCTCACCCCCCGGGGGGCGAGACACTGAAGCTTTCTTT,CASSPPGGRDTEAFF
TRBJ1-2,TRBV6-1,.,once,TGTGCCAGCAGTGAATTACGAGGGAACTATGGCTACACCTTC,CASSELRGNYGYTF
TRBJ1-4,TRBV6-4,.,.,TGTGCCAGCAGTGAGCCAGTGGCATCTGAAAAACTGTTTTTT,CASSEPVASEKLFF
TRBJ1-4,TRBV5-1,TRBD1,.,TGCGCCAGCAGCTATGACTGGGACAGTTCAGGAAAACTGTTTTTT,CASSYDWDSSGKLFF
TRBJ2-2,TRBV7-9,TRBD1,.,TGTGCCAGCAGCTTGACAGGGAGCACCGGGGAGCTGTTTTTT,CASSLTGSTGELFF
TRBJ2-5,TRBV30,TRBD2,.,TGTGCCTGGAGGCGGGGGAAGGAACCCCAGTACTTC,CAWRRGKEPQYF
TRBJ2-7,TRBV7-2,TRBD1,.,TGTGCCAGCTCGGACAGGGTGATCTCCGAGCAGTACTTC,CASSDRVISEQYF
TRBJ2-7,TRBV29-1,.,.,TGCAGCGTTGCAGCCGGGAACCACGAGCAGTACTTC,CSVAAGNHEQYF
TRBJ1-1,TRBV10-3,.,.,TGTGCCATCAGCTCCATGGGCAGGCATCGGACAGAGACTGAAGCTTTCTTT,CAISSMGRHRTETEAFF
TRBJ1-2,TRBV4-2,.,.,TGTGCCAGCAGCCAAGGGGACGGAAGCTATGGCTACACCTTC,CASSQGDGSYGYTF
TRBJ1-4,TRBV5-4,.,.,TGTGCCAGCAGCACCGACGCGACAACTAATGAAAAACTGTTTTTT,CASSTDATTNEKLFF
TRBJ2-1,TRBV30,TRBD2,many,TGTGCCTGGAGTCTCGCTAGCGGGGGGGCCTACAATGAGCAGTTCTTC,CAWSLASGGAYNEQFF
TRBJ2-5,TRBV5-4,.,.,TGTGCCAGCAGCTTGGCCGCCCAAGAGACCCAGTACTTC,CASSLAAQETQYF
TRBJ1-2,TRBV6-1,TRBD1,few,TGTGCCAGTGTGAGGGACAGGGGGACGGTTACGGGCTACACCTTC,CASVRDRGTVTGYTF
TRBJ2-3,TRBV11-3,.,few,TGTGCCAGCAGCTTAACGGGAGAATTCACAGATACGCAGTATTTT,CASSLTGEFTDTQYF
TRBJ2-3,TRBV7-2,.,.,TGTGCCAGCAGCTTAGTTGGCCCGGGACCATGGGCATTT,CASSLVGPGPWAF
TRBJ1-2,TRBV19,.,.,TGTGCCAGCCGGACAGACGCTAACTATGGCTACACCTTC,CASRTDANYGYTF
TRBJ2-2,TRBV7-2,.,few,TGTGCCAGCAGCTTAGTACCGGGACAACAGACCGGGGAGCTGTTTTTT,CASSLVPGQQTGELFF
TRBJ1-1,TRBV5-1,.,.,TGCGCCAGCAGCTTGGCCGCGGGTATGGACACTGAAGCTTTCTTT,CASSLAAGMDTEAFF
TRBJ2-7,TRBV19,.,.,TGTGCCAGTAGTATAGCGGGAGACGTCGACGAGCAGTACTTC,CASSIAGDVDEQYF
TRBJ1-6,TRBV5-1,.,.,TGCGCCAGCGGGCGCTCCTATAATTCACCCCTCCACTTT,CASGRSYNSPLHF
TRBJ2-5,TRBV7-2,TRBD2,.,TGTGCCAGCAGCTTAGGGAGGGAGGGCCTGGCAGAGACCCAGTACTTC,CASSLGREGLAETQYF
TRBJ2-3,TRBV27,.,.,TGTGCCAGCAGTGTTGGCACAGATACGCAGTATTTT,CASSVGTDTQYF
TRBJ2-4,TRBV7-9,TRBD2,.,TGTGCCAGCAGCTTAACTAGCGGCCTAGCCAAAAACATTCAGTACTTC,CASSLTSGLAKNIQYF
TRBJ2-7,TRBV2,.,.,TGTGCCAGCGCGAGGGGGAGGGGATCCTACGAGCAGTACTTC,CASARGRGSYEQYF
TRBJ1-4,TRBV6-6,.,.,TGTGCCAGCAGTTACGGGGGGTGGGGAAGTGAAAAACTGTTTTTT,CASSYGGWGSEKLFF
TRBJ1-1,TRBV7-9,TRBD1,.,TGTGCCAGCAGTCTAGCAGGGGGCCTCGGCACTGAAGCTTTCTTT,CASSLAGGLGTEAFF
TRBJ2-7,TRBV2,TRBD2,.,TGTGCCAGCAAAGGCAGCGGGGGGGGTTACGAGCAGTACTTC,CASKGSGGGYEQYF
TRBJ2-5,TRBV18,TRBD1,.,TGTGCCAGCTCACCATACCCGGGACAGCAAGAGACCCAGTACTTC,CASSPYPGQQETQYF